This T cell receptor (beta chain) derives from a study of T-cell reconstitution after alpha-beta-depleted transplantation in children. The authors prepared the TCRbeta library with unique molecular identifiers. TCRdb re-analysed the PCR reads in MiXCR, keeping a single row per CDR3 protein. The sample consists of some 260,000 distinct CDR3 sequences, 20% to 30% of them appearing once. Study outcomes and limitations: By about two months after transplant, alpha-beta T cells reportedly arose from several hundred graft clones that had expanded. After one year, T-cell counts and TCRbeta diversity mostly came from new T cells.

CDR1 and CDR2 (germline): MRHNA, SNTAGT. Trimming stripped 4 bases from V and 2 bases from J, with 13 bases between. The CDR3 covers 15 residues. This clonotype was detected a few times. The antigen is unknown. This receptor was identified in a female patient aged 2-9 years who had a stem cell transplant for congenital amegakaryocytic thrombocytopenia, so the T cells may come from the graft donor. V and J are TRBV6-4 and TRBJ2-3, with D tentatively TRBD1 (6 bases). Sequenced here: PBMCs, mostly from graft donor cells, sampled 360 days after TCRalphabeta/CD19-depleted stem cell transplant. CDR3 protein: CASSALGQFTDTQYF. Written as DNA, the CDR3 is TGTGCCAGCAGTGCTCTGGGACAATTCACAGATACGCAGTATTTT.